This TCR beta chain emerged from a study of T cell repertoires in cytomegalovirus infection. V was cut by 2 bases and J by 8 bases, with 12 bases left in between. CDR3 size: 14 residues. This clonotype was recorded a few times. TCRdb ran MiXCR on the reads and lists one entry per CDR3 protein. The table lists about 310,000 distinct CDR3 sequences, roughly 15% of them singletons. The receptor was derived from a human donor in good health (CMV status not recorded). Some clones in this sample may be carry-over from other donors' samples. The sample consisted of PBMCs. This chain connects TRBV12-3 or TRBV12-4 to TRBJ1-4, with no clear D. CDR3 DNA sequence: TGTGCCAGCAGTTTATTGGGTATGGGCGAAAAACTGTTTTTT. Translating gives CASSLLGMGEKLFF.